This T cell receptor (beta chain) is drawn from a study of cytomegalovirus exposure and HLA in healthy donors. The study's findings and limits: Most TCRs appeared rarely, but some public TCRs recurred in many donors. A highly shared variant cluster was judged a likely technical artifact.

As regards this clone: The antigen remains unidentified.

The CDR3 is 15 amino acids. The V segment lost 0 bases and the J segment 9 bases; nucleotides outside the gene matches: 6. CDR1 and CDR2 (germline): SGHDN, FVKESK. The primer mix had 60 Vbeta and 13 Jbeta primers. Repertoires were generated with immunoSEQ multiplex PCR, while TCRdb's copy carries only in-frame clones and drops some. The sample carries approximately 160,000 clones, 84% recorded once. This receptor was obtained from a man younger than 35 in good health and CMV-seronegative. The chain carries TRBV14 and TRBJ2-1, with TRBD2 matching over 9 bases. The sequenced material came from PBMCs. CDR3 in DNA: TGTGCCAGCAGCCAAGAACACAGCGGGAGGAGTGAGCAGTTCTTC. This gives the protein CASSQEHSGRSEQFF.